This entry describes one TCR beta chain. This entry comes from a study of control samples from healthy donors and cancer patients. Clones were read by immunoSEQ multiplex PCR, and TCRdb kept only the in-frame ones, dropping some. The table has 150,000 or so clones, around 94% seen once. CDR1 is LGHDT and CDR2 is YNNKEL in the germline V gene (reference sequence). Trimming removed 0 bases at V and 2 bases at J, with 13 bases between. This CDR3 spans 16 amino acids. V and J are TRBV3-1 (or the pseudogene TRBV3-2) and TRBJ2-5, with D unclear. Sequences were obtained from PBMCs. This TCR was recovered from a man in his 60s with colorectal cancer. CDR3 coding DNA: TGTGCCAGCAGCCAAGACGGATCCCCGGAACAAGAGACCCAGTACTTC. It translates to CASSQDGSPEQETQYF.